Following are 25 T cell receptor beta chains from one sample sequenced in a study of blood T cell repertoires in COVID-19. Repertoires were generated with immunoSEQ multiplex PCR, while TCRdb's copy carries only in-frame clones and drops some. This sample yields 130,000 to 150,000 clones, of which approximately 87% are seen a single time; about 6% belongs to the top ten. The sample was peripheral blood. The source of these receptors is a man older than 75 with acute or convalescent COVID-19.

The J gene is TRBJ1-6, the V gene TRBV6-5; 9 bases match TRBD1. Germline V CDR1 and CDR2: MNHEY, SVGAGI. The CDR3 spans 15 residues. After removal of 5 bases from V and 10 bases from J, the junction contained 9 bases not matched to a gene. Here the CDR3 DNA reads TGTGCCAGCAGTCCCCGGGACAGGGTTGGATCACCCCTCCACTTT. It encodes CASSPRDRVGSPLHF.

The chain links TRBV7-2 to TRBJ1-1; D unresolved. CDR1 and CDR2 from the germline V gene are SGHTA and FQGNSA. This CDR3 comprises 15 residues. V lost 2 bases, J lost 1 base, and 11 bases lay in between. The CDR3 nucleotides are TGTGCCAGCAGCTTAAGGAGGGTAGCGAACACTGAAGCTTTCTTT. Translation gives CASSLRRVANTEAFF.

V usage is TRBV15 and J usage is TRBJ2-7, with 7 bases that match TRBD1. Unmatched junction bases numbered 8, after V lost 1 base and J lost 5 bases. The germline V gene encodes CDR1 LNHNV and CDR2 YYDKDF (reference sequence). This CDR3 is 15 amino acids long. CDR3 sequence (DNA): TGTGCCACCAGCAGAGGGGGCAGGGGGATGGACGAGCAGTACTTC. Encoded protein: CATSRGGRGMDEQYF.

This clone was observed a single time. This chain connects TRBV3-1 (or the pseudogene TRBV3-2) to TRBJ1-1; D might be TRBD1 (5 bases). This CDR3 is 13 amino acids long. The V gene lost 2 bases and the J gene lost 6 bases, with 10 bases spanning the gap. The germline CDR1 and CDR2 sequences are LGHDT and YNNKEL (reference sequence). This chain's CDR3 is CASSQQGWAEAFF. The CDR3 nucleotides are TGTGCCAGCAGCCAACAGGGCTGGGCTGAAGCTTTCTTT.

The chain links TRBV27 to TRBJ2-1; 13 bases are shared with TRBD2. The length of the CDR3 is 19 residues. Germline V gene data show CDR1 as MNHEY and CDR2 as SMNVEV (reference sequence). The ends lost 6 bases at V and 1 base at J; junction bases unmatched: 12. For the CDR3, the DNA is TGTGCCAGCAGCCAAGCGGAGTGGACTAGCGGGAGATCCTACAATGAGCAGTTCTTC. This encodes CASSQAEWTSGRSYNEQFF.

The V and J genes are TRBV11-3 and TRBJ2-3; D might be TRBD2 (7 bases). V shed 7 bases and J shed 2 bases, with 13 bases lying between them. CDR1 and CDR2 (germline): SGHNT, YENEEA. This CDR3 comprises 14 residues. CDR3 sequence: CASKGGGATDTQYF. The DNA for the CDR3 is TGTGCCAGCAAGGGGGGGGGAGCCACAGATACGCAGTATTTT.

This sequence joins TRBV19 and TRBJ2-5, with 11 bases aligning to TRBD1. There are 15 residues in the CDR3. Germline V CDR1 and CDR2: LNHDA, SQIVND (reference sequence). Losses at the gene ends were 5 bases for V and 5 bases for J; bases not matched to a gene: 7. The CDR3 region has the DNA TGTGCCAGTAGTGCGGGACAGGGGGTCTGGGAGACCCAGTACTTC. Translating gives CASSAGQGVWETQYF.

The rearrangement joins TRBV19 to TRBJ1-6; D gene unclear. The CDR3 is 14 amino acids. Germline V lookup: CDR1 LNHDA, CDR2 SQIVND (reference sequence). The ends were cut back, 3 bases at V and 10 bases at J, with 13 bases in the middle. The CDR3, as DNA: TGTGCCAGTAGTATTGTTCCGGAGCAGTCACCCCTCCACTTT. It encodes CASSIVPEQSPLHF.

The chain links TRBV10-3 to TRBJ2-7; the match to TRBD1 covers 9 bases. Germline CDR1 ENHRY, CDR2 SYGVKD. After removal of 4 bases from V and 9 bases from J, the junction contained 7 bases not matched to a gene. The CDR3 covers 13 residues. CDR3 region: CAISVRQGEGQYF. The CDR3 DNA sequence: TGTGCCATCAGTGTCAGACAGGGGGAAGGGCAGTACTTC.

This chain connects TRBV15 to TRBJ1-2; D gene ambiguous. The CDR3 is made up of 14 amino acids. Germline CDR1 and CDR2: LNHNV and YYDKDF (reference sequence). With 5 bases removed from V and 0 bases from J, the gap between germline ends came to 10 bases. For the CDR3, the DNA is TGTGCCACCAGCGCCGGCGGGTCTAACTATGGCTACACCTTC. It specifies CATSAGGSNYGYTF.

The chain combines TRBV5-1 with TRBJ2-5; 11 nucleotides match TRBD2. V shed 4 bases and J 4 bases; nucleotides not matched to a gene: 9. In germline, CDR1 is SGHRS, CDR2 YFSETQ. This CDR3 is built from 16 residues. The CDR3: CASSRGELAGVETQYF. The CDR3 coding sequence is TGCGCCAGCAGCAGGGGGGAACTAGCGGGAGTAGAGACCCAGTACTTC.

The chain carries TRBV18 and TRBJ2-7; TRBD1 agrees at 9 bases. V dropped 2 bases and J dropped 3; count of bases not matched to a gene: 5. Germline V lookup: CDR1 KGHSH, CDR2 LQKENI. This CDR3 is built from 15 residues. The CDR3 DNA follows: TGTGCCAGCTCACCATCTGTGGGACAGGGCTACGAGCAGTACTTC. This translates into CASSPSVGQGYEQYF. The variable domain in full, completed from reference TRBV18 and TRBJ2-7, reads NAGVMQNPRHLVRRRGQEARLRCSPMKGHSHVYWYRQLPEEGLKFMVYLQKENIIDESGMPKERFSAEFPKEGPSILRIQQVVRGDSAAYFCASSPSVGQGYEQYFGPGTRLTVT.

The chain recombines TRBV28 with TRBJ1-3; D is uncertain. Looked up from germline, CDR1 is MDHEN and CDR2 is SYDVKM. V dropped 8 bases and J dropped 0 bases, with 14 bases sitting between them. CDR3 length equals 15 residues. The CDR3 region has the DNA TGTGCCAGCTTCTCGGAGCCTGACTCTGGAAACACCATATATTTT. Amino acids: CASFSEPDSGNTIYF.

The genes are TRBV27 and TRBJ2-1, with TRBD2 matching 13 bases. Germline lookup yields CDR1 MNHEY and CDR2 SMNVEV (reference sequence). Trimming took 6 bases from V and 0 from J; bases not matched to a gene: 2. The CDR3 extends over 16 amino acids. Written as DNA, the CDR3 is TGTGCCAGCAGCGGACTAGCGGGAGACTCCTACAATGAGCAGTTCTTC. Protein product: CASSGLAGDSYNEQFF.

The gene calls are TRBV6-5 and TRBJ2-2; D unclear. Germline values: CDR1 MNHEY, CDR2 SVGAGI. The CDR3 contains 12 residues. The ends were cut back, 6 bases at V and 7 bases at J, with 9 bases in the middle. CDR3 sequence (DNA): TGTGCCAGCAGGGAGCCGAACGGGGAGCTGTTTTTT. Amino acids: CASREPNGELFF.

This sequence joins TRBV9 and TRBJ2-3, with D unresolved. Germline-derived CDR1 and CDR2 are SGDLS and YYNGEE. V dropped 6 bases and J dropped 0 bases, with 11 bases sitting between them. CDR3 length equals 14 residues. In nucleotides, the CDR3 is TGTGCCAGCACACGGAGTTCTAGCACAGATACGCAGTATTTT. Its protein product is CASTRSSSTDTQYF.

V gene TRBV18 combines with J gene TRBJ1-1; D remains unclear. Germline CDR1 and CDR2: KGHSH and LQKENI. V dropped 0 bases and J dropped 0 bases, with 5 bases sitting between them. The CDR3 covers 14 residues. The CDR3 nucleotides read TGTGCCAGCTCACCACCGTCGTTGAACACTGAAGCTTTCTTT. It encodes CASSPPSLNTEAFF. Based on the CDR3 plus reference TRBV18 and TRBJ1-1, the full variable domain is NAGVMQNPRHLVRRRGQEARLRCSPMKGHSHVYWYRQLPEEGLKFMVYLQKENIIDESGMPKERFSAEFPKEGPSILRIQQVVRGDSAAYFCASSPPSLNTEAFFGQGTRLTVV.

This chain links TRBV5-1 with TRBJ1-6, with D possibly being TRBD1 (6 bases). Germline V gene data show CDR1 as SGHRS and CDR2 as YFSETQ. The V end was cut by 3 bases, the J end by 10 bases, with 14 bases between. The CDR3 is made up of 14 amino acids. CDR3 DNA: TGCGCCAGCAGCTCCTCTGATGGGGGCTCACCCCTCCACTTT. Its translation: CASSSSDGGSPLHF. The whole variable domain, filled in from reference TRBV5-1 and TRBJ1-6, reads KAGVTQTPRYLIKTRGQQVTLSCSPISGHRSVSWYQQTPGQGLQFLFEYFSETQRNKGNFPGRFSGRQFSNSRSEMNVSTLELGDSALYLCASSSSDGGSPLHFGNGTRLTVT.

CDR3 bases: TGTGCCAGCAGCCCCCGGGGACAGTTTAGCACAGATACGCAGTATTTT. Its protein product is CASSPRGQFSTDTQYF. The chain joins TRBV9 to TRBJ2-3; TRBD1 matches at 7 bases. Trimming removed 4 bases from V and 0 bases from J; junction bases left unmatched: 8. Germline V CDR1 and CDR2: SGDLS, YYNGEE. The length of the CDR3 is 16 residues.

The gene calls are TRBV19 and TRBJ1-2, with D possibly being TRBD1 (6 bases). Germline V lookup: CDR1 LNHDA, CDR2 SQIVND (reference sequence). V was trimmed by 8 bases and J by 8 bases, leaving 18 bases between them. This CDR3 comprises 13 residues. CDR3 residues: CASAPLTGLGYTF. CDR3 nucleotides: TGTGCCAGTGCACCACTAACAGGGCTGGGCTACACCTTC.

This chain connects TRBV19 to TRBJ2-5; 7 nucleotides align to TRBD2. V gave up 7 bases and J gave up 3 bases; unmatched junction bases: 14. CDR1 and CDR2 from the germline V gene are LNHDA and SQIVND (reference sequence). The CDR3 spans 16 residues. The CDR3, as DNA: TGTGCCAGTACCCCCGCCCTGGGGCTAGCGGAAGAGACCCAGTACTTC. It encodes CASTPALGLAEETQYF.

The chain recombines TRBV28 with TRBJ1-4, with 8 bases matching TRBD1. The CDR3 consists of 15 residues. The ends lost 3 bases at V and 7 bases at J; junction bases unmatched: 7. Germline-derived CDR1 and CDR2 are MDHEN and SYDVKM. The chain's CDR3 is CASSLAQGAFEKLFF. CDR3 in DNA: TGTGCCAGCAGTTTGGCGCAGGGGGCTTTTGAAAAACTGTTTTTT.

This clone was seen a single time. The V call is TRBV5-1, the J call TRBJ1-2; tentative D call: TRBD1 (5 bases). The germline CDR1 and CDR2 sequences are SGHRS and YFSETQ. There are 14 residues in the CDR3. V lost 0 bases to trimming and J lost 7 bases, with 13 bases between them. The CDR3 bases are TGCGCCAGCAGCTTGGCCGTAGGGGCTGGTGGCTACACCTTC. As protein: CASSLAVGAGGYTF. The variable domain in full, completed from reference TRBV5-1 and TRBJ1-2, reads KAGVTQTPRYLIKTRGQQVTLSCSPISGHRSVSWYQQTPGQGLQFLFEYFSETQRNKGNFPGRFSGRQFSNSRSEMNVSTLELGDSALYLCASSLAVGAGGYTFGSGTRLTVV.

V and J are TRBV5-3 and TRBJ1-4; 10 bases are shared with TRBD1. Being an ORF, TRBV5-3 has a function that is uncertain. After removal of 6 bases from V and 8 bases from J, the junction contained 7 bases not matched to a gene. This CDR3 comprises 14 residues. The CDR3 protein is CARTDLTGGEKLFF. The CDR3 DNA is TGTGCCAGAACTGACCTGACAGGGGGCGAAAAACTGTTTTTT.

This clone has just one count. The chain couples TRBV19 to TRBJ1-5; D may be TRBD1 (6 bases). V lost 5 bases, J lost 7 bases, and 21 bases lay in between. The CDR3 extends over 16 amino acids. In germline, CDR1 is LNHDA, CDR2 SQIVND (reference sequence). This CDR3 is CASSSLRDTRLQPQHF. CDR3 DNA: TGTGCCAGTAGTTCCCTCCGGGACACTAGATTACAGCCCCAGCATTTT.